This is a list of T cell receptor beta chains from one sample in a study of regulatory T cells in long-lasting Graves disease. In TCRdb, the multiplex PCR reads were re-called with MiXCR into one record per CDR3 protein. The table has about 450,000 distinct CDR3 sequences, about 15% seen once. The data also belong to a second study, concerning T cells in Graves' hyperthyroidism and ophthalmopathy.

The specimen was peripheral blood mononuclear cells (PBMCs), collected at new diagnosis, from a patient treated with antithyroid drugs. These TCRs come from a woman between 45 and 60 years old with Graves disease. Both conserved end residues are part of each CDR3. The order of the fields is J gene, V gene, CDR3 protein.

TRBJ2-1 | TRBV7-8 | CASSLASIEQFF
TRBJ1-1 | TRBV3-1 | CASSQDRTNTEAFF
TRBJ1-2 | TRBV10-3 | CAISESGTAGYTF
TRBJ1-6 | TRBV9 | CASSVEQGHNSPLHF
TRBJ2-7 | TRBV7-8 | CASSLAFGAGGPNEQYF
TRBJ1-2 | TRBV6-1 | CASIKDRVSAYGYTF
TRBJ2-5 | TRBV11-3 | CASRTLRGLEETQYF
TRBJ2-2 | TRBV24-1 | CATSSRTANTGELFF
TRBJ2-1 | TRBV12-3/TRBV12-4 | CASSYLRGISTNNEQFF
TRBJ2-1 | TRBV9 | CASSERTSDYNEQFF
TRBJ1-2 | TRBV20-1 | CSARSPQVLLSYTF
TRBJ1-2 | TRBV20-1 | CSARVDQGNYGYTF
TRBJ2-7 | TRBV5-5 | CASSWGQGLTYEQYF
TRBJ2-1 | TRBV4-1 | CASSDSGSAYNEQFF
TRBJ2-2 | TRBV11-2 | CASSKQASGNTGELFF
TRBJ1-1 | TRBV7-9 | CASSSQKLGAFF
TRBJ2-1 | TRBV12-3/TRBV12-4 | CASSREGTTYNEQFF
TRBJ1-4 | TRBV28 | CASSLVGQGHEKLFF
TRBJ1-5 | TRBV7-9 | CASSPGTGLYSNQPQHF
TRBJ2-5 | TRBV20-1 | CSARDVQGQETQYF
TRBJ1-6 | TRBV3-1 | CASSQVKRVGSPLHF
TRBJ2-4 | TRBV7-3 | CASSSPRPGRANIQYF
TRBJ1-5 | TRBV2 | CASSEDRAQPQHF
TRBJ1-2 | TRBV12-5 | CASGLSGAGPYGYTF
TRBJ2-3 | TRBV6-2/TRBV6-3 | CASSGTSGGPDTQYF
TRBJ2-5 | TRBV28 | CASSEIWTSDRETQYF
TRBJ2-3 | TRBV7-3 | CASSQAVLTDTQYF
TRBJ1-5 | TRBV4-1 | CASSQEEGGSNQPQHF
TRBJ2-1 | TRBV6-1 | CASSERASQFF
TRBJ1-6 | TRBV2 | CASRAEGWNSPLHF
TRBJ2-1 | TRBV29-1 | CSAGTSGSEQFF
TRBJ2-7 | TRBV14 | CASRPGGLAGQSNYEQYF
TRBJ2-2 | TRBV11-2 | CASSPDRVTGELFF
TRBJ2-1 | TRBV27 | CASSFGGEYNEQFF
TRBJ2-2 | TRBV4-2 | CASSQDSAVNTGELFF
TRBJ2-7 | TRBV20-1 | CSLAGPGLYEQYF
TRBJ2-1 | TRBV20-1 | CSSQAVSYNEQFF
TRBJ2-2 | TRBV27 | CAKRGTGGMGELFF
TRBJ1-2 | TRBV5-1 | CASMDTNYGYTF
TRBJ2-7 | TRBV7-7 | CASSSAARIGEQYF
TRBJ1-2 | TRBV28 | CASKKNHGTSTMLGYTF
TRBJ2-3 | TRBV18 | CASSPSGGRANTQYF
TRBJ1-2 | TRBV19 | CASSHSQGNGYTF